This T cell receptor (beta chain) was found in a study of blood T cell repertoires in COVID-19. Looking at the study overall: Whether acute or convalescent, the COVID-19 samples came from the United States, Italy and Spain.

Measured with immunoSEQ multiplex PCR; TCRdb has only the in-frame clones, and not every one. This table holds roughly 24,000 clones, approximately 80% found once. The V gene's germline CDR1 is SGHVS and CDR2 FQNEAQ. The CDR3 extends over 16 amino acids. As regards this clone: Its ends do not fully match the called genes, so a read error is possible.

The specimen sequenced was peripheral blood. This clonotype was obtained from a man in his 70s with acute or convalescent COVID-19. The V gene is TRBV7-8, the J gene TRBJ2-5, with TRBD2 matching 8 bases. Here the CDR3 reads CASSSAGGALGETRYF. CDR3 bases: TGTGCCAGCAGCTCCGCCGGGGGGGCCCTGGGTGAGACCCGGTACTTC.